The 9 T cell receptor beta chains listed next were all sequenced from one sample in a study of CD8+ T cells in alopecia areata. Sorting used CD4, CD8alpha, NKG2D, NKG2ACE and other markers on pooled cutaneous lymph node cells. Extracted RNA was reverse transcribed, and the resulting cDNA served as sequencing template. Clones were sequenced by immunoSEQ multiplex PCR, and TCRdb holds only the in-frame ones, with some missing. The repertoire consists of around 300,000 clones, none detected only once. Specimen: CD4+ T cells sorted from a lymph node. The receptor source for this set is a C3H/HeJ mouse with alopecia areata. The strain's MHC type: H2-k.

Notes on this clone: Each gene name is a mouse one. The read ends 4 residues shy of where the CDR3 ends; the end is completed using the germline J gene. The chain uses TRBV1 and TRBJ2-5, with 10 positions matching TRBD2. Germline V CDR1 and CDR2: NSQYPW, LRSPGD (reference sequence). The CDR3 runs to 15 residues. V was pared by 3 bases and J by 2 bases, with 2 bases of the junction left unmatched. The CDR3 DNA, read in part, is TGCACCTGCAGTGCCGGACTGGGGGCCCAAGAC. Protein: CTCSAGLGAQD. The entire CDR3 reads CTCSAGLGAQDTQYF.

The table lists this clone with a few counts. The gene names here belong to mouse. From the germline J gene comes the end of the CDR3, since the read stops 4 residues before it. This sequence joins TRBV13-3 and TRBJ1-1; 7 bases fit TRBD1. Per germline, CDR1 NNHDY and CDR2 SYVADS. The CDR3 sequence is 16 residues long. J gave up 1 base and V 2 bases, and 8 bases lay outside the gene matches. The CDR3 here is CASSEAAGTVNTEVFF. CDR3 DNA (partial): TGTGCCAGCAGTGAAGCGGCCGGGACAGTAAACACA.

The table lists this clone with a few counts. The gene symbols are mouse symbols. The DNA ends 4 residues before the CDR3 does, and the rest of the CDR3 is filled in from the germline J gene. The chain recombines TRBV31 with TRBJ1-2; TRBD1 matches at 8 bases. The CDR3 loop spans 14 amino acids. Per germline, CDR1 GKSSPN and CDR2 SITVG. V lost 3 bases and J lost 1; bases outside the gene matches: 4. The CDR3 spells CAWSPTGVNSDYTF. The CDR3 bases that were read are TGTGCCTGGAGCCCGACAGGGGTAAACTCC.

Details on this clone: The germline and genes are mouse ones. The CDR3 extends 4 residues past the end of the read, so its final part is completed from the germline J gene. V and J are TRBV5 and TRBJ2-7, with TRBD1 matching 9 bases. Germline V gives CDR1 LGHNA, CDR2 YNLKQL (reference sequence). Trimming cost V 5 bases and J 0 bases; bases outside gene matches: 2. This CDR3 comprises 14 residues. The part of the CDR3 DNA that was read is TGTGCCAGCAGCAAGACAGGGGGCTCCTAT. Protein sequence: CASSKTGGSY. The entire CDR3 protein reads CASSKTGGSYEQYF.

This clone was detected a few times. Genes and germline come from the mouse. CDR3 sequence reads: CAWRDPDWGGSAETLYF. The part of the CDR3 DNA that was read is TGTGCCTGGAGGGATCCAGACTGGGGGGGTAGTGCAGAA. The gene calls are TRBV31 and TRBJ2-3; 11 nucleotides agree with TRBD2. The sequenced fragment ends 4 residues before the CDR3 boundary, so the rest is inferred from the germline J gene. This CDR3 contains 17 residues. Unmatched junction bases numbered 8, after V lost 3 bases and J lost 0 bases. Germline V gene data show CDR1 as GKSSPN and CDR2 as SITVG.

With respect to this clone: The listed genes are named as in mouse. The missing CDR3 end, 4 residues past where the read stops, is filled in from the germline J gene. The sample has other DNA sequences that encode this CDR3 too. The genes are TRBV26 and TRBJ2-3; TRBD1 might be the D (6 bases). Trimming stripped 9 bases from V and 0 bases from J, with 7 bases between. Germline CDR1 KGHPV, CDR2 FQNQEV (reference sequence). CDR3 length equals 12 residues. The covered CDR3 bases are TGTGCCAGACAGGGTAGTGCAGAA. Its translation is CARQGSAE. The CDR3 in full is CARQGSAETLYF.

For this clone: Gene names and germline refer to mouse. The sequence runs out 4 residues before the end of the CDR3; the remainder is reconstructed from the germline J gene. The chain joins TRBV17 to TRBJ1-1, with 12 bases fitting TRBD1. Germline-derived CDR1 and CDR2 are MNHDT and YYDKIL. The CDR3 loop spans 12 amino acids. The sequenced part of the CDR3 DNA is TGTGCTTCCGGGACAGGGGGCGTA. It yields the protein CASGTGGV. The whole CDR3 is CASGTGGVEVFF.

Comments on this clone: Here the gene names and germline are mouse. The missing CDR3 end, 4 residues past where the read stops, is filled in from the germline J gene. The genes are TRBV17 and TRBJ2-5; 9 bases are shared with TRBD2. The germline CDR1 and CDR2 sequences are MNHDT and YYDKIL. The length of the CDR3 is 15 residues. CDR3: CASSRDGGARDTQYF. The part of the CDR3 DNA that was read is TGTGCTAGCAGTAGAGATGGGGGGGCGCGAGAC.

This clone came up a few times. Gene and germline names: mouse. The sequenced fragment ends 4 residues before the CDR3 boundary, so the rest is inferred from the germline J gene. V is TRBV19 and J is TRBJ1-1; D is perhaps TRBD1 (6 bases). This CDR3 is built from 14 residues. Looked up from germline, CDR1 is FNHDT and CDR2 is SITEND (reference sequence). V lost 5 bases to trimming and J lost 2 bases, with 13 bases between them. The part of the CDR3 DNA that was read is TGTGCCAGCAGGACCGGGACAACCAACACA. This gives the protein CASRTGTTNT. The full CDR3 is CASRTGTTNTEVFF.